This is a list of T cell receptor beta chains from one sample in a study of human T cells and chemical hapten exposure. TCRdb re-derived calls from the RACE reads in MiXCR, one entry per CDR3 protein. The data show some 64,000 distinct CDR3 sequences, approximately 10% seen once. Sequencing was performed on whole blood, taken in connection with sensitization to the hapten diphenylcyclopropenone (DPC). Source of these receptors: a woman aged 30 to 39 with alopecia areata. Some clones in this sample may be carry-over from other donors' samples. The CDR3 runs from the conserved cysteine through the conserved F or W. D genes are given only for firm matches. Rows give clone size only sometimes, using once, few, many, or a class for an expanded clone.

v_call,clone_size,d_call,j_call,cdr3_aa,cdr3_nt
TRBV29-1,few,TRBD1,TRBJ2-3,CSVARQGADTQYF,TGCAGCGTTGCACGTCAGGGGGCAGATACGCAGTATTTT
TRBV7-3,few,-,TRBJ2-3,CASSSGRSGTDTQYF,TGTGCCAGCAGCTCGGGGAGGTCAGGCACAGATACGCAGTATTTT
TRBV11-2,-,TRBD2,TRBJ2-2,CASSLGDSGRNTGELFF,TGTGCCAGCAGCTTAGGGGATAGCGGGAGAAACACCGGGGAGCTGTTTTTT
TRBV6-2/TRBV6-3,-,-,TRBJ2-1,CASSYRMGEQFF,TGTGCCAGCAGTTACCGCATGGGTGAGCAGTTCTTC
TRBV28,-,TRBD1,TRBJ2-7,CASSAHGDSLRF,TGTGCCAGCAGTGCCCATGGGGACAGCCTTAGATTC
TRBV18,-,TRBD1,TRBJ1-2,CASPQWTGNSNYGYTF,TGTGCCAGCCCACAATGGACAGGCAATTCTAACTATGGCTACACCTTC
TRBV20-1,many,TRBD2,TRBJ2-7,CSASTTSGNSYEQYF,TGCAGTGCTAGCACAACTAGCGGAAACTCCTACGAGCAGTACTTC
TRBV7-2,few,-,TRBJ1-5,CASSFGGLAVEQPQHF,TGTGCCAGCAGCTTCGGAGGGCTTGCGGTGGAACAGCCCCAGCATTTT
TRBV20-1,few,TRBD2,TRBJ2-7,CSAPGLAIEQYF,TGCAGTGCTCCGGGACTAGCAATCGAGCAGTACTTC
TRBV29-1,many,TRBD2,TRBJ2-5,CSVEGLAGTVRETQYF,TGCAGCGTTGAAGGCCTAGCGGGGACGGTACGAGAGACCCAGTACTTC
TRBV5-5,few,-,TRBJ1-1,CASSLGAVLNTEAFF,TGTGCCAGCAGCTTGGGAGCCGTTTTGAACACTGAAGCTTTCTTT
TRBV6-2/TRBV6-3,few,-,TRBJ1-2,CASSDGRQASANYGYTF,TGTGCCAGCAGCGACGGCCGACAGGCCTCAGCTAACTATGGCTACACCTTC
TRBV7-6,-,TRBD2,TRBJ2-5,CASSLALAGGQETQYF,TGTGCCAGCAGCTTAGCCCTAGCGGGAGGGCAAGAGACCCAGTACTTC
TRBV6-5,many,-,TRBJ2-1,CASSYYQSSYNEQFF,TGTGCCAGCAGTTACTACCAATCCTCCTACAATGAGCAGTTCTTC
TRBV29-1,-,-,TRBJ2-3,CSVVLALRADTQYF,TGCAGCGTTGTCCTAGCGTTAAGGGCAGATACGCAGTATTTT
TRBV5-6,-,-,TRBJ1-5,CASSFGGLGAQHF,TGTGCCAGCAGCTTTGGTGGGCTTGGAGCCCAGCATTTT
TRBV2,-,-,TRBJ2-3,CATQAELRTDTQYF,TGTGCTACCCAAGCGGAGTTACGCACAGATACGCAGTATTTT
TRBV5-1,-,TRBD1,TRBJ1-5,CASSLGQGRNQPQHF,TGCGCCAGCAGCTTGGGACAGGGGCGAAATCAGCCCCAGCATTTT
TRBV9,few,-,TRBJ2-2,CASSVGGTYTGELFF,TGTGCCAGCAGCGTAGGTGGGACTTACACCGGGGAGCTGTTTTTT
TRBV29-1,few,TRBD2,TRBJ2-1,CSVCFLSGSADEQFF,TGCAGCGTATGCTTTTTGAGCGGGAGTGCCGATGAGCAGTTCTTC
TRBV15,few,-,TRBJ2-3,CATSRPPLNGAQYF,TGTGCCACCAGCAGACCTCCCTTAAACGGAGCGCAGTATTTT
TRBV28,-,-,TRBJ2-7,CASSFHDYPYEQYF,TGTGCCAGCAGTTTTCACGATTACCCCTACGAGCAGTACTTC
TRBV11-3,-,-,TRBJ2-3,CASSFRAASTDTQYF,TGTGCCAGCAGCTTTAGGGCAGCTAGCACAGATACGCAGTATTTT
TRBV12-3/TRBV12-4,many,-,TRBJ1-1,CASSAGLDTEAFF,TGTGCCAGCAGTGCAGGGTTAGACACTGAAGCTTTCTTT
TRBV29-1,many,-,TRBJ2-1,CSVEDKARYNEQFF,TGCAGCGTTGAAGATAAGGCGAGGTACAATGAGCAGTTCTTC
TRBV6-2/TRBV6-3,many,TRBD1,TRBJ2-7,CASSPLPGQGNYEQYF,TGTGCCAGCAGTCCTCTGCCGGGACAGGGGAACTACGAGCAGTACTTC
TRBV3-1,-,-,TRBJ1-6,CASSQERGNSPLHF,TGTGCCAGCAGCCAGGAGCGGGGGAACTCACCCCTCCACTTT
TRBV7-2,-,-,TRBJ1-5,CASSSVHWAREQPQHF,TGTGCCAGCAGCTCGGTACACTGGGCCCGGGAACAGCCCCAGCATTTT
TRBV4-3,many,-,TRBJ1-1,CASSQARSTEAFF,TGCGCCAGCAGCCAGGCCAGGTCGACTGAAGCTTTCTTT
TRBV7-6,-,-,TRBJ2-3,CASSLARGASDTQYF,TGTGCCAGCAGCTTAGCTAGGGGAGCCTCAGATACGCAGTATTTT
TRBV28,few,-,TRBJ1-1,CASSPYLRTAAFF,TGTGCCAGCAGTCCGTACTTACGAACAGCAGCTTTCTTT
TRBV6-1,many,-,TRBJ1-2,CASTEYYGYTF,TGTGCCAGCACAGAGTACTATGGCTACACCTTC
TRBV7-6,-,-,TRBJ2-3,CASSLQGSPTDTQYF,TGTGCCAGCAGCTTACAGGGAAGCCCAACAGATACGCAGTATTTT
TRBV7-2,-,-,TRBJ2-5,CASSLGFGVETQYF,TGTGCCAGCAGCTTAGGATTCGGGGTGGAGACCCAGTACTTC
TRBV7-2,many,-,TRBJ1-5,CASSPALLSNQPQHF,TGTGCCAGCAGCCCAGCCCTGCTCAGCAATCAGCCCCAGCATTTT
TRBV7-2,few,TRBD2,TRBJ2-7,CASSIKRASGTYEQYF,TGTGCCAGCAGCATAAAAAGGGCTAGCGGAACCTACGAGCAGTACTTC
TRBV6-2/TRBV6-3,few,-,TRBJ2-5,CASSYRPLQETQYF,TGTGCCAGCAGTTACCGCCCGCTCCAAGAGACCCAGTACTTC
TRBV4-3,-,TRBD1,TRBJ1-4,CASSQAKGGTGYEKLFF,TGCGCCAGCAGCCAAGCAAAGGGCGGGACAGGGTATGAAAAACTGTTTTTT
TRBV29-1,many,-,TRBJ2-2,CSVASGTNTGELFF,TGCAGCGTTGCATCAGGGACGAACACCGGGGAGCTGTTTTTT
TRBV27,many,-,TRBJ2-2,CASSPRYGELFF,TGTGCCAGCAGTCCCCGGTACGGGGAGCTGTTTTTT
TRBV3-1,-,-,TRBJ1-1,CASSQSKGDIMNTEAFF,TGTGCCAGCAGCCAAAGTAAGGGAGACATCATGAACACTGAAGCTTTCTTT
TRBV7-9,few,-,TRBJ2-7,CASSFAGYHEQYF,TGTGCCAGCAGCTTTGCTGGGTATCACGAGCAGTACTTC
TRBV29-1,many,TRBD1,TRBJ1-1,CSARLGTGVNTEAFF,TGCAGCGCTCGCCTCGGGACAGGGGTGAACACTGAAGCTTTCTTT
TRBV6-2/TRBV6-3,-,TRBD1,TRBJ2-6,CASGGQGAFAGANVLTF,TGTGCCAGCGGAGGACAGGGGGCTTTTGCTGGGGCCAACGTCCTGACTTTC
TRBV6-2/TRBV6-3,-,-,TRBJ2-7,CASSPLYEQYF,TGTGCCAGCAGCCCCCTTTACGAGCAGTACTTC
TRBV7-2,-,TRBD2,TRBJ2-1,CASSYERGARYEQFF,TGTGCCAGCAGTTATGAGCGGGGGGCCCGCTATGAGCAGTTCTTC
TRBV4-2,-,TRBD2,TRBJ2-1,CASSQEAAGGYNEQFF,TGTGCCAGCAGCCAAGAAGCCGCGGGGGGGTACAATGAGCAGTTCTTC
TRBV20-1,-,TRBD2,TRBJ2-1,CSARLAGGLNEQFF,TGCAGTGCTAGACTAGCGGGGGGGCTCAATGAGCAGTTCTTC
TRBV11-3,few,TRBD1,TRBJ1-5,CASSFGPQGACSNQPQHF,TGTGCCAGCAGCTTTGGTCCCCAGGGGGCTTGTAGCAATCAGCCCCAGCATTTT
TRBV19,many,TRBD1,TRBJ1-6,CASSIAWTGGYSPLHF,TGTGCCAGTAGTATAGCGTGGACAGGGGGCTATTCACCCCTCCACTTT
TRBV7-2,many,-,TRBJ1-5,CASSLAGDQPQHF,TGTGCCAGCAGCTTAGCAGGAGATCAGCCCCAGCATTTT
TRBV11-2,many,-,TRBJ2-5,CASSSGSSETQYF,TGTGCCAGCAGCTCCGGATCGTCTGAGACCCAGTACTTC
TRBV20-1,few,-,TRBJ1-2,CSASRESEYGYTF,TGCAGTGCTTCGCGGGAGTCGGAGTATGGCTACACCTTC
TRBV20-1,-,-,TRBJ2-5,CSASEQTQYF,TGCAGTGCTAGCGAGCAGACCCAGTACTTC
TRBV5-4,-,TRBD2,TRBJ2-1,CASSLPSAGGSYNEQFF,TGTGCCAGCAGCTTGCCTTCGGCGGGGGGTTCCTACAATGAGCAGTTCTTC